These 15 T cell receptor beta chains came from one sample sequenced in a study of T-cell memory formation after mild COVID-19. TCRdb itself ran the 5' RACE reads through MiXCR, one entry per CDR3 protein. Among approximately 570,000 distinct CDR3 sequences listed, about a sixth were seen once. Material: PBMCs or a T cell subset sorted from them (not recorded which). The receptors originated from an adult woman who had mild COVID-19 (a few samples of this study predate the infection). Cell type and time point are not known.

This clonotype has just a few counts. This rearrangement joins TRBV7-2 to TRBJ1-2; TRBD1 matches 7 bases. The V segment lost 7 bases and the J segment 2 bases; nucleotides outside the gene matches: 7. Germline V gives CDR1 SGHTA, CDR2 FQGNSA. The length of the CDR3 is 14 residues. CDR3 DNA sequence: TGTGCCAGCATCCCAGGGGGGACAAACTATGGCTACACCTTC. This sequence encodes CASIPGGTNYGYTF.

V gene TRBV10-3 combines with J gene TRBJ1-4; no definite D call. This CDR3 spans 15 amino acids. Looked up from germline, CDR1 is ENHRY and CDR2 is SYGVKD. V was trimmed by 6 bases and J by 1 base, leaving 12 bases between them. CDR3 sequence (DNA): TGTGCCATCAGGGAGGACGGTGGAACTAATGAAAAACTGTTTTTT. It encodes CAIREDGGTNEKLFF.

This clonotype was observed a handful of times. The chain is built from TRBV14 and TRBJ1-1; D not resolved. Trimming took off 0 bases at V and 9 bases at J, with 11 bases between the two ends. Germline CDR1 SGHDN, CDR2 FVKESK. CDR3 size: 13 residues. This chain's CDR3 is CASSQDFRAQAFF. CDR3 nucleotides: TGTGCCAGCAGCCAAGACTTTAGGGCTCAAGCTTTCTTT.

This clonotype was counted a few times. The chain joins TRBV18 to TRBJ2-1; the D gene is possibly TRBD2 (6 bases). CDR3 size: 15 residues. Germline CDR1 and CDR2: KGHSH and LQKENI. Trimming shortened V by 0 bases and J by 8 bases, and 14 bases separated the two germline ends. In DNA, the CDR3 is TGTGCCAGCTCACCACCGAACCGGGGGAAGGATGAGCAGTTCTTC. It specifies CASSPPNRGKDEQFF.

J is TRBJ2-7 and V is TRBV7-8, with D maybe TRBD2 (6 bases). The V gene lost 6 bases and the J gene lost 9 bases, with 15 bases spanning the gap. The CDR3 extends over 12 amino acids. Germline V gene lookup returns CDR1 SGHVS and CDR2 FQNEAQ. The CDR3 reads CASSLTGDGQYF. The CDR3 DNA is TGTGCCAGCAGTTTAACGGGGGACGGGCAGTACTTC.

This clonotype was counted many times. DNA for the CDR3: TGTGCCAGCAGCTTTGGGACTAGCGATCTGTTTTTT. Encoded protein: CASSFGTSDLFF. V gene TRBV7-2 combines with J gene TRBJ2-2, with TRBD2 identical over 10 bases. Germline lookup yields CDR1 SGHTA and CDR2 FQGNSA. There are 12 residues in the CDR3. V trimming: 3 bases; J trimming: 14 bases; junction bases outside the gene matches: 3.

The chain carries TRBV30 and TRBJ2-7; no firm D call. Trimming shortened V by 1 base and J by 3 bases, and 7 bases separated the two germline ends. CDR1 is GTSNPN, CDR2 SVGIG, per germline (reference sequence). The CDR3 extends over 12 amino acids. CDR3 in DNA: TGTGCCTGGAGTGAACAGCTCTACGAGCAGTACTTC. It encodes CAWSEQLYEQYF.

This sequence joins TRBV4-1 and TRBJ2-5; 11 nucleotides agree with TRBD2. Unmatched junction bases numbered 7, after V lost 5 bases and J lost 5 bases. CDR1 and CDR2 (germline): MGHRA, YSYEKL. The CDR3 is 15 residues long. For the CDR3, the DNA is TGCGCCAGCAGCACACTAGCGGGGGTCTCGGAGACCCAGTACTTC. Its translation: CASSTLAGVSETQYF.

The sample holds a few counts of this clonotype. V is TRBV18 and J is TRBJ2-1; 12 bases line up with TRBD2. CDR1 and CDR2 from the germline V gene are KGHSH and LQKENI. This CDR3 is 17 amino acids long. Trimming cost V 1 base and J 4 bases; bases outside gene matches: 5. In nucleotides, the CDR3 is TGTGCCAGCTCACCACAGCGACTAGCGGGAGTGTACAATGAGCAGTTCTTC. This translates into CASSPQRLAGVYNEQFF.

The V and J genes are TRBV29-1 and TRBJ2-6, with D perhaps given as TRBD1 or TRBD2 (5 bases each). The length of the CDR3 is 17 residues. Per germline, CDR1 SQVTM and CDR2 ANQGSEA. V was shortened by 4 bases and J by 0 bases, with 16 bases between the two germline ends. CDR3 protein: CSVVFQGASSGANVLTF. CDR3 in DNA: TGCAGCGTTGTCTTTCAGGGAGCGAGCTCTGGGGCCAACGTCCTGACTTTC.

This clonotype occurred a few times. The genes are TRBV5-1 and TRBJ2-7, with D possibly matching TRBD1 (6 bases). CDR3 length equals 16 residues. Per germline, CDR1 SGHRS and CDR2 YFSETQ. V was clipped by 0 bases and J by 1 base, with 14 bases between them. CDR3 DNA: TGCGCCAGCAGCTTGGCTGGAACAGGGATTTCCTACGAGCAGTACTTC. Residues: CASSLAGTGISYEQYF.

The CDR3 spells CATSDVFVSGQEQETQYF. The DNA of the CDR3 is TGTGCCACCAGTGACGTGTTTGTGTCTGGGCAGGAACAAGAGACCCAGTACTTC. The chain recombines TRBV24-1 with TRBJ2-5; D not resolved. This CDR3 is 18 amino acids long. Looked up from germline, CDR1 is KGHDR and CDR2 is SFDVKD. Trimming took 4 bases from V and 2 from J, leaving 22 bases between them.

There are a few counts of this clonotype. The chain recombines TRBV14 with TRBJ2-2; no clear D. CDR3 length: 12 amino acids. Trimming stripped 2 bases from V and 7 bases from J, with 5 bases between. Per the germline V gene, CDR1 is SGHDN and CDR2 is FVKESK. This CDR3 reads CASSQSIGELFF. In DNA form, the CDR3 reads TGTGCCAGCAGCCAATCGATCGGGGAGCTGTTTTTT.

The rearrangement uses TRBV5-1 and TRBJ1-1; TRBD1 is a possible D gene (5 bases). In germline, CDR1 is SGHRS, CDR2 YFSETQ. With 4 bases removed from V and 1 base from J, the gap between germline ends came to 8 bases. The CDR3 spans 13 residues. CDR3 in DNA: TGCGCCAGCAGCAAACAGGAGAACACTGAAGCTTTCTTT. Its translation is CASSKQENTEAFF.

The chain couples TRBV15 to TRBJ2-7; D is possibly TRBD1 (5 bases). CDR3 length: 15 amino acids. Per the germline V gene, CDR1 is LNHNV and CDR2 is YYDKDF (reference sequence). The V and J ends lost 0 bases and 2 bases respectively, with 11 bases between them. The chain's CDR3 is CATSREQGPAYEQYF. DNA for the CDR3: TGTGCCACCAGCAGAGAGCAGGGTCCGGCCTACGAGCAGTACTTC.